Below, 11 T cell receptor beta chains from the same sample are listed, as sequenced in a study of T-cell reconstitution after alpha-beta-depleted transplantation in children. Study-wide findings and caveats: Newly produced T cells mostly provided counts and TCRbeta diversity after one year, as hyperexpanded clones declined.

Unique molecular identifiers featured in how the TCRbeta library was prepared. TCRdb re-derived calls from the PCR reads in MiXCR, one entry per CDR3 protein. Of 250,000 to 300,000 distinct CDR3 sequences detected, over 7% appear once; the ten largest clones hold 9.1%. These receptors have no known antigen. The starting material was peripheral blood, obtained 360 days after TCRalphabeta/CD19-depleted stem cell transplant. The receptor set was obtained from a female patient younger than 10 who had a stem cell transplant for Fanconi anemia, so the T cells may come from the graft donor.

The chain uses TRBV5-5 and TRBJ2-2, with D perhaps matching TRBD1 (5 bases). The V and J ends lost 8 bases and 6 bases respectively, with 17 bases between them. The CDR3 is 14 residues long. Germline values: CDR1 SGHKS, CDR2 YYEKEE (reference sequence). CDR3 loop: CARGLGPPSGELFF. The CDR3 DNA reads TGTGCCAGGGGCTTGGGGCCCCCCTCCGGGGAGCTGTTTTTT.

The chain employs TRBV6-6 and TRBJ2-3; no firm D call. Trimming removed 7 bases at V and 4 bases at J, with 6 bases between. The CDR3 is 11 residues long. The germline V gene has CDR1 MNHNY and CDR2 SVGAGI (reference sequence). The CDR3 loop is CASNLADTQYF. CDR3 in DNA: TGTGCCAGCAATTTAGCAGATACGCAGTATTTT.

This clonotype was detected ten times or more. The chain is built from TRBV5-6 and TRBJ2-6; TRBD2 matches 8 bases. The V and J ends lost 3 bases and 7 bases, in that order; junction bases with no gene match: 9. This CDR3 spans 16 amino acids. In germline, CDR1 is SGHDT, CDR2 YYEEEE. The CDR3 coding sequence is TGTGCCAGCAGCTCACGGGGGGGGCGCGGAGCCAACGTCCTGACTTTC. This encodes CASSSRGGRGANVLTF.

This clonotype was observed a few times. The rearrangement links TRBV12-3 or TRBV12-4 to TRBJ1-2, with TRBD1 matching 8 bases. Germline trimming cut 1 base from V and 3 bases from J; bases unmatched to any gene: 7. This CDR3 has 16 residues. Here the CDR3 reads CASSLEGAGGDYGYTF. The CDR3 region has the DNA TGTGCCAGCAGTTTAGAAGGGGCAGGGGGCGACTATGGCTACACCTTC.

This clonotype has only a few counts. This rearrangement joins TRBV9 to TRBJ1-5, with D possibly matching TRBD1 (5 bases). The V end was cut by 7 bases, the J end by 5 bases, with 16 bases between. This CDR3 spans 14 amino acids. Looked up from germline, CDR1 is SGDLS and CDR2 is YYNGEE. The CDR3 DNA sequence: TGTGCCAGCGGTGATTCAGGGAATTATCAGCCCCAGCATTTT. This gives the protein CASGDSGNYQPQHF.

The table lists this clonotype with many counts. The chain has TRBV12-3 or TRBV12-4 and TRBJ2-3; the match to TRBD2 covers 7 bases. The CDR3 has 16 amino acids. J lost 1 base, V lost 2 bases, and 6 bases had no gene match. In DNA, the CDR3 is TGTGCCAGCAGTTTATATGGGGGGGTTGGCACAGATACGCAGTATTTT. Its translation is CASSLYGGVGTDTQYF.

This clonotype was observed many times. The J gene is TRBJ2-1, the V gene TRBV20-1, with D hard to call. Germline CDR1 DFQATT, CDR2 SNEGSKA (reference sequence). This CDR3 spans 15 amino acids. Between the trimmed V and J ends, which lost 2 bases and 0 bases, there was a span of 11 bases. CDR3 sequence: CSARLRSRSYNEQFF. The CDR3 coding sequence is TGCAGTGCTAGACTCCGAAGTCGCTCCTACAATGAGCAGTTCTTC.

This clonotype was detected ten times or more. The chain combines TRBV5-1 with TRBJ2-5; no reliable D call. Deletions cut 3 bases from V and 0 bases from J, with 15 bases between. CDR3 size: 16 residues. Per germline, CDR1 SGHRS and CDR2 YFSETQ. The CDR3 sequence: CASSYDGRLYQETQYF. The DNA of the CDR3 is TGCGCCAGCAGCTACGACGGGCGCCTGTACCAAGAGACCCAGTACTTC.

CDR3 residues: CASRQTGAENEKLFF. In DNA, the CDR3 is TGTGCCAGCAGGCAAACCGGGGCGGAAAATGAAAAACTGTTTTTT. This chain connects TRBV7-9 to TRBJ1-4; D might be TRBD1 (5 bases). Trimming took off 6 bases at V and 5 bases at J, with 16 bases between the two ends. CDR3 length equals 15 residues. In germline, CDR1 is SEHNR, CDR2 FQNEAQ (reference sequence).

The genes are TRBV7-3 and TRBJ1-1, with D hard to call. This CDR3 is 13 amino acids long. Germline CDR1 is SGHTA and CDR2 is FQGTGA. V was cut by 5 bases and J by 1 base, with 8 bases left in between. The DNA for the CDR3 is TGTGCCAGCAGCCATAATTCGAACACTGAAGCTTTCTTT. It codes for CASSHNSNTEAFF.

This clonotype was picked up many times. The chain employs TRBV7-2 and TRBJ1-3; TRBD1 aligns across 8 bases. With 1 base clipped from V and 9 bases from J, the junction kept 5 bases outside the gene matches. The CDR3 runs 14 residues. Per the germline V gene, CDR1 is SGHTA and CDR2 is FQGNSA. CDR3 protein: CASSLGGQGRTIYF. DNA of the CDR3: TGTGCCAGCAGCTTAGGAGGACAGGGCCGCACCATATATTTT.